This T cell receptor beta chain comes out of a study of blood T cells in healthy people across ages. This clonotype came up a few times. The antigen remains undetermined. Study-level results: Both naive CD4+ cell counts and diversity were greater in long-lived donors than in aged donors. Unsorted PBMCs prevented conclusive naive versus antigen-experienced comparison.

The CDR3 sequence is 16 residues long. CDR1 WSHSY and CDR2 SAAADI come from the germline V gene. The ends were cut back, 2 bases at V and 6 bases at J, with 16 bases in the middle. For the second PCR, which ran for about 7 to 11 cycles, a sample-barcoded 5' primer and a J-beta primer mix were used. TCRdb independently ran MiXCR on the 5' RACE reads; one entry per CDR3 protein. This table has a few hundred thousand distinct CDR3 sequences, about 27% appearing once. The sample was also linked to a second study, of T cells of mothers and their children. That source adds: RNA extracted was entirely used for cDNA synthesis, 1.5 ug per 15 ul.

Material for sequencing was blood. V is TRBV10-2 and J is TRBJ2-2; D might be TRBD1 (5 bases). This receptor was taken from a boy aged 2 to 10 in good health. The CDR3 DNA sequence: TGCGCCAGCAGTGAGGGCAGGGCGAAAGGCTCCGGGGAGCTGTTTTTT. As protein: CASSEGRAKGSGELFF.